Listed below are T cell receptor beta chains from one sample, sequenced in a study of blood T cell repertoires in COVID-19. Here immunoSEQ multiplex PCR was the method, and the copy in TCRdb shows in-frame clones only, minus some. The table records 150,000 to 200,000 clones, about four fifths of them present only once. Sequenced sample: peripheral blood. The receptors stem from a man in his 70s with active or convalescent COVID-19. The CDR3 runs from the conserved cysteine through the conserved F or W. A D gene is named only where the DNA matches it firmly. Rows give clone size only sometimes, using once, few, many, or a class for an expanded clone.

j_call: TRBJ2-1
clone_size: -
d_call: -
v_call: TRBV7-9
cdr3_aa: CASSPPVSSYNEQFF
cdr3_nt: TGTGCCAGCAGCCCTCCCGTTAGCTCCTACAATGAGCAGTTCTTC

j_call: TRBJ1-2
clone_size: -
d_call: -
v_call: TRBV5-1
cdr3_aa: CASSKEPGRYYGYTF
cdr3_nt: TGCGCCAGCAGTAAAGAACCCGGGAGATACTATGGCTACACCTTC

j_call: TRBJ1-2
clone_size: once
d_call: TRBD1
v_call: TRBV19
cdr3_aa: CASSIIGQGKNYGYTF
cdr3_nt: TGTGCCAGTAGTATTATCGGACAGGGAAAAAACTATGGCTACACCTTC

j_call: TRBJ2-3
clone_size: -
d_call: TRBD2
v_call: TRBV27
cdr3_aa: CASSPRLAGGRGSDTQYF
cdr3_nt: TGTGCCAGCAGTCCGAGACTAGCGGGGGGGCGGGGGTCAGATACGCAGTATTTT

j_call: TRBJ2-7
clone_size: -
d_call: TRBD2
v_call: TRBV15
cdr3_aa: CATSRDRTSGRFYEQYF
cdr3_nt: TGTGCCACCAGCAGAGATCGGACTAGCGGGAGGTTCTACGAGCAGTACTTC

j_call: TRBJ1-2
clone_size: -
d_call: -
v_call: TRBV7-8
cdr3_aa: CASSSGTLGYTF
cdr3_nt: TGTGCCAGCAGCTCCGGGACTCTTGGCTACACCTTC

j_call: TRBJ1-5
clone_size: -
d_call: -
v_call: TRBV2
cdr3_aa: CASSSDRYNQPQHF
cdr3_nt: TGTGCCAGCAGTTCGGACAGATACAATCAGCCCCAGCATTTT

j_call: TRBJ2-3
clone_size: -
d_call: -
v_call: TRBV5-1
cdr3_aa: CASSLSYVSVQYF
cdr3_nt: TGCGCCAGCAGCTTATCCTATGTAAGTGTGCAGTATTTT

j_call: TRBJ2-2
clone_size: -
d_call: TRBD2
v_call: TRBV5-6
cdr3_aa: CASSSWTSGAITGELFF
cdr3_nt: TGTGCCAGCAGCTCTTGGACTAGCGGGGCTATCACCGGGGAGCTGTTTTTT

j_call: TRBJ2-2
clone_size: few
d_call: TRBD1
v_call: TRBV10-1
cdr3_aa: CASSSNRGPGELFF
cdr3_nt: TGCGCCAGCAGTTCGAACAGGGGCCCCGGGGAGCTGTTTTTT

j_call: TRBJ1-1
clone_size: -
d_call: TRBD1
v_call: TRBV24-1
cdr3_aa: CATSDHLGQGDTEAFF
cdr3_nt: TGTGCCACCAGTGACCACTTAGGACAGGGGGACACTGAAGCTTTCTTT

j_call: TRBJ2-2
clone_size: -
d_call: TRBD1
v_call: TRBV27
cdr3_aa: CASSLGQGAGELFF
cdr3_nt: TGTGCCAGCAGTTTAGGACAGGGGGCCGGGGAGCTGTTTTTT

j_call: TRBJ1-5
clone_size: -
d_call: -
v_call: TRBV6-1
cdr3_aa: CASSDMFDQPQHF
cdr3_nt: TGTGCCAGCAGTGACATGTTTGATCAGCCCCAGCATTTT

j_call: TRBJ1-1
clone_size: -
d_call: -
v_call: TRBV2
cdr3_aa: CASSEQGFMNTEAFF
cdr3_nt: TGTGCCAGCAGTGAACAGGGATTCATGAACACTGAAGCTTTCTTT

j_call: TRBJ2-7
clone_size: -
d_call: -
v_call: TRBV10-3
cdr3_aa: CATMTRGDSYEQYF
cdr3_nt: TGTGCCACTATGACCAGGGGGGACTCCTACGAGCAGTACTTC

j_call: TRBJ1-2
clone_size: -
d_call: -
v_call: TRBV7-8
cdr3_aa: CASSLLSDGYGYTF
cdr3_nt: TGTGCCAGCAGCCTTCTAAGCGACGGCTATGGCTACACCTTC

j_call: TRBJ2-2
clone_size: few
d_call: TRBD2
v_call: TRBV5-1
cdr3_aa: CASSLVASGGTGELFF
cdr3_nt: TGCGCCAGCAGCTTGGTGGCTAGCGGAGGCACCGGGGAGCTGTTTTTT

j_call: TRBJ1-5
clone_size: -
d_call: -
v_call: TRBV5-1
cdr3_aa: CASSLTGSGDQPQHF
cdr3_nt: TGCGCCAGCAGCTTGACAGGGTCAGGGGATCAGCCCCAGCATTTT

j_call: TRBJ1-5
clone_size: -
d_call: -
v_call: TRBV7-8
cdr3_aa: CASSLDRGLGQPQHF
cdr3_nt: TGTGCCAGCAGCTTAGATAGAGGGTTAGGTCAGCCCCAGCATTTT

j_call: TRBJ2-7
clone_size: -
d_call: TRBD2
v_call: TRBV10-3
cdr3_aa: CAISSGLAAAYEQYF
cdr3_nt: TGTGCCATCAGCTCAGGACTAGCGGCCGCCTACGAGCAGTACTTC

j_call: TRBJ2-3
clone_size: -
d_call: TRBD1
v_call: TRBV27
cdr3_aa: CASSLWTGGLADTQYF
cdr3_nt: TGTGCCAGCAGTTTGTGGACAGGGGGATTGGCAGATACGCAGTATTTT

j_call: TRBJ1-5
clone_size: -
d_call: -
v_call: TRBV5-1
cdr3_aa: CASSPGRVDQPQHF
cdr3_nt: TGCGCCAGCAGCCCCGGGAGGGTCGATCAGCCCCAGCATTTT

j_call: TRBJ2-7
clone_size: -
d_call: -
v_call: TRBV2
cdr3_aa: CASRLENYEQYF
cdr3_nt: TGTGCCAGCCGACTGGAAAACTACGAGCAGTACTTC

j_call: TRBJ2-3
clone_size: -
d_call: TRBD1
v_call: TRBV4-1
cdr3_aa: CASSQEGTGSPDTQYF
cdr3_nt: TGCGCCAGCAGCCAAGAGGGGACAGGTAGTCCAGATACGCAGTATTTT

j_call: TRBJ2-5
clone_size: once
d_call: -
v_call: TRBV11-3
cdr3_aa: CASSPGGDSQETQYF
cdr3_nt: TGTGCCAGCAGCCCCGGTGGGGACTCCCAAGAGACCCAGTACTTC

j_call: TRBJ2-2
clone_size: -
d_call: -
v_call: TRBV5-1
cdr3_aa: CASSYPRESTGELFF
cdr3_nt: TGCGCCAGCAGCTACCCCAGGGAAAGCACCGGGGAGCTGTTTTTT

j_call: TRBJ1-5
clone_size: -
d_call: -
v_call: TRBV7-8
cdr3_aa: CASSFGAGDQPQHF
cdr3_nt: TGTGCCAGCAGTTTTGGGGCAGGTGATCAGCCCCAGCATTTT

j_call: TRBJ1-3
clone_size: few
d_call: TRBD1
v_call: TRBV7-7
cdr3_aa: CASSPIDRGGNTIYF
cdr3_nt: TGTGCTAGCAGCCCAATCGACAGGGGCGGAAACACCATATATTTT

j_call: TRBJ1-4
clone_size: -
d_call: TRBD1
v_call: TRBV18
cdr3_aa: CASSPSTGNEKLFF
cdr3_nt: TGTGCCAGCTCACCATCGACAGGGAATGAAAAACTGTTTTTT

j_call: TRBJ2-3
clone_size: -
d_call: TRBD1
v_call: TRBV3-1/TRBV3-2
cdr3_aa: CASSQRPGQGLVDTQYF
cdr3_nt: TGTGCCAGCAGCCAACGTCCGGGACAGGGTTTGGTAGATACGCAGTATTTT

j_call: TRBJ2-1
clone_size: -
d_call: -
v_call: TRBV29-1
cdr3_aa: CSVESRGVTSDNEQFF
cdr3_nt: TGCAGCGTTGAATCCAGGGGGGTCACTTCGGACAATGAGCAGTTCTTC

j_call: TRBJ1-6
clone_size: few
d_call: -
v_call: TRBV7-9
cdr3_aa: CASSDGVSPLHF
cdr3_nt: TGTGCCAGCAGCGACGGGGTGTCACCCCTCCACTTT

j_call: TRBJ1-1
clone_size: -
d_call: -
v_call: TRBV27
cdr3_aa: CASRRSAPLLGGTEAFF
cdr3_nt: TGTGCCAGCAGGCGGTCCGCTCCGTTGTTGGGAGGGACTGAAGCTTTCTTT

j_call: TRBJ1-4
clone_size: -
d_call: -
v_call: TRBV7-2
cdr3_aa: CASSSGNTNEKLFF
cdr3_nt: TGTGCCAGCAGCTCAGGGAACACTAATGAAAAACTGTTTTTT

j_call: TRBJ1-2
clone_size: -
d_call: -
v_call: TRBV4-3
cdr3_aa: CASSLQASYGYTF
cdr3_nt: TGCGCCAGCAGCCTCCAAGCCTCCTATGGCTACACCTTC

j_call: TRBJ2-2
clone_size: -
d_call: -
v_call: TRBV21-1
cdr3_aa: CASPKNEIPPLQTANTGELFF
cdr3_nt: TGTGCCAGCCCTAAAAACGAGATTCCCCCTCTACAGACCGCGAACACCGGGGAGCTGTTTTTT

j_call: TRBJ2-7
clone_size: -
d_call: -
v_call: TRBV27
cdr3_aa: CASSLYGTSYEQYF
cdr3_nt: TGTGCCAGCAGTTTATATGGGACAAGCTACGAGCAGTACTTC

j_call: TRBJ2-7
clone_size: -
d_call: TRBD1
v_call: TRBV29-1
cdr3_aa: CSVMDRLDHEQYF
cdr3_nt: TGCAGCGTAATGGACAGGCTAGACCACGAGCAGTACTTC

j_call: TRBJ2-3
clone_size: -
d_call: -
v_call: TRBV11-2
cdr3_aa: CASSPLSGRLTDTQYF
cdr3_nt: TGTGCCAGCAGCCCCCTGAGTGGGAGGCTAACAGATACGCAGTATTTT

j_call: TRBJ1-2
clone_size: -
d_call: -
v_call: TRBV10-1
cdr3_aa: CASGTANWGYTF
cdr3_nt: TGCGCCAGCGGGACTGCTAACTGGGGCTACACCTTC

j_call: TRBJ1-2
clone_size: -
d_call: -
v_call: TRBV6-5
cdr3_aa: CASSLAGDLYGYTF
cdr3_nt: TGTGCCAGCAGTTTGGCAGGGGATCTCTATGGCTACACCTTC

j_call: TRBJ2-1
clone_size: -
d_call: -
v_call: TRBV3-1/TRBV3-2
cdr3_aa: CASSQDGAISYNEQFF
cdr3_nt: TGTGCCAGCAGCCAAGATGGGGCTATCTCCTACAATGAGCAGTTCTTC